The clone carrying this T cell receptor beta chain has only a few counts. The record originates from a study of CD8+ T cells in alopecia areata. Sequencing used cDNA as its template, made by extracting RNA and reverse transcribing it. The assay was immunoSEQ multiplex PCR, and TCRdb's table has in-frame clones only and misses some. Of 65,000 to 95,000 clones in the sample, roughly 51% were seen once. CDR3 length: 16 amino acids. V lost 6 bases, J lost 4 bases, and 21 bases lay in between. Germline-derived CDR1 and CDR2 are SGHAT and FQNNGV. The sequence derives from a human donor with alopecia areata. The sequenced sample was NKG2D-high CD8+ T cells sorted from blood. The rearrangement links TRBV11-2 to TRBJ1-2; weak D call: TRBD1 (6 bases). In DNA form, the CDR3 reads TGTGCCAGCAGTTTTCCCCGGGGGGGGGCTTTCTATGGCTACACCTTC. Its translation: CASSFPRGGAFYGYTF.